This TCR beta chain was recovered during a study of T cell changes during pregnancy in multiple sclerosis. Sequenced by immunoSEQ multiplex PCR; TCRdb stores in-frame clones only, minus some. The sample lists about 41,000 clones, 80% to 90% occurring once. The sequence was collected from a female donor with multiple sclerosis, enrolled in a pregnancy study. This specimen consisted of CD4+ T cells from peripheral blood mononuclear cells, obtained in the first trimester of pregnancy.

The DNA for the CDR3 is TGTGCCAGCAGCCTAGGAGCGGGAGTAGGCACCGGGGAGCTGTTTTTT. Its protein is CASSLGAGVGTGELFF. The rearrangement links TRBV7-3 to TRBJ2-2; 8 bases line up with TRBD2. Germline V gene data show CDR1 as SGHTA and CDR2 as FQGTGA. CDR3 length: 16 residues. Germline trimming cut 5 bases from V and 4 bases from J; bases unmatched to any gene: 9.